Described below is a single TCR beta chain sequence and its context. The data originate from a study of blood T cell repertoires in COVID-19. Across the whole study: From the United States, Italy and Spain came samples of acute and convalescent COVID-19. PBMCs, B-cell-depleted T cells, or T cells were the source of the cDNA or gDNA that made up the material.

Looked up from germline, CDR1 is LNHDA and CDR2 is SQIVND (reference sequence). V gave up 9 bases and J gave up 2 bases; unmatched junction bases: 8. There are 15 residues in the CDR3. Under the authors' procedure: The authors estimated nucleated cell counts from reference gene primer amplification. Measured with immunoSEQ multiplex PCR; TCRdb has only the in-frame clones, and not every one. V, J and clone size are those of that table, while D and trimming were read from the DNA. The sample carries some 70,000 clones, about 88% recorded once. This TCR came from a man aged 70-80 years with active or convalescent COVID-19. The J gene is TRBJ1-5, the V gene TRBV19, with 9 bases identical to TRBD1. Sequencing used peripheral blood. The CDR3 nucleotides are TGTGCCAGCACTCAGACAGGGGGAGGCAATCAGCCCCAGCATTTT. It yields the protein CASTQTGGGNQPQHF. The full variable domain, in which reference TRBV19 and TRBJ1-5 provide the parts outside the CDR3, is DGGITQSPKYLFRKEGQNVTLSCEQNLNHDAMYWYRQDPGQGLRLIYYSQIVNDFQKGDIAEGYSVSREKKESFPLTVTSAQKNPTAFYLCASTQTGGGNQPQHFGDGTRLSIL.